One sample yielded the 5 T cell receptor beta chains listed below, sequenced in a study of T cell responses to AZD1222 COVID-19 vaccine. Only in-frame clones appear in the TCRdb table, and some are missing; sequencing was by immunoSEQ multiplex PCR. The sample consists of about 150,000 clones, about 93% of them appearing once. The material sequenced was peripheral blood, taken on day 0 of MenACWY control vaccination. All receptors come from an adult in good health.

The chain uses TRBV9 and TRBJ2-2, with D perhaps given as TRBD1 or TRBD2 (5 bases each). V lost 4 bases and J lost 6, with 16 bases in between. Per the germline V gene, CDR1 is SGDLS and CDR2 is YYNGEE. The CDR3 is 15 residues long. The CDR3 sequence is CASSPRDLPPGELFF. Here the CDR3 DNA reads TGTGCCAGCAGCCCCCGGGACCTCCCTCCCGGGGAGCTGTTTTTT.

The chain recombines TRBV29-1 with TRBJ1-2; perhaps TRBD1 as D (6 bases). The germline V gene has CDR1 SQVTM and CDR2 ANQGSEA. V lost 4 bases to trimming and J lost 8 bases, with 11 bases between them. The CDR3 runs 11 residues. CDR3 DNA: TGCAGCGTTGTGGGACACTGGGGCTACACCTTC. It translates to CSVVGHWGYTF.

The J gene is TRBJ2-1, the V gene TRBV5-1; no definite D call. V dropped 3 bases and J dropped 5 bases, with 9 bases sitting between them. CDR1 SGHRS and CDR2 YFSETQ come from the germline V gene. This CDR3 has 13 residues. The CDR3 DNA sequence: TGCGCCAGCAGCTCAGACGTAAACAATGAGCAGTTCTTC. Translation gives CASSSDVNNEQFF.

This clone is a singleton in its sample. The CDR3 reads CASSLDRGGWYGYTF. CDR3 bases: TGTGCCAGCAGCCTGGACAGGGGTGGTTGGTATGGCTACACCTTC. This rearrangement joins TRBV27 to TRBJ1-2; 9 bases match TRBD1. Germline V lookup: CDR1 MNHEY, CDR2 SMNVEV (reference sequence). Trimming took 6 bases from V and 5 from J; bases not matched to a gene: 10. CDR3 length: 15 residues.

The chain employs TRBV11-2 and TRBJ1-4; D possibly corresponds to TRBD1 (5 bases). This CDR3 region has 18 residues. The ends were cut back, 3 bases at V and 4 bases at J, with 21 bases in the middle. Germline CDR1 reads SGHAT; CDR2 reads FQNNGV. CDR3 residues: CASSLIRGGRSLNEKLFF. CDR3 sequence (DNA): TGTGCCAGCAGCTTGATAAGGGGCGGGAGGTCCCTTAATGAAAAACTGTTTTTT.